The 4 T cell receptor beta chains given below trace back to one sample, sequenced in a study of CD8 T cells in Susac syndrome. Reverse transcription of about 0.5 to 1 ug RNA used random hexamers. TCRdb re-called the immunoSEQ multiplex PCR reads with MiXCR, one entry per CDR3 protein. The sample holds about 160,000 distinct CDR3 sequences, 90% to 96% seen once. Sequencing input: CD4+ T cells from PBMCs. The origin of the receptors is a human donor with Susac syndrome.

This clonotype was picked up a small number of times. J is TRBJ1-3 and V is TRBV20-1; D ambiguous. CDR3 length: 12 residues. Per the germline V gene, CDR1 is DFQATT and CDR2 is SNEGSKA (reference sequence). Trimming took 4 bases from V and 4 from J, leaving 8 bases between them. The DNA of the CDR3 is TGCAGTGCTACGGGTATCGGAAACACCATATATTTT. Its translation is CSATGIGNTIYF.

The CDR3 loop reads CSARSRTPSADTQYF. Written as DNA, the CDR3 is TGCAGTGCTAGATCCAGAACTCCCTCCGCAGATACGCAGTATTTT. The rearrangement joins TRBV20-1 to TRBJ2-3; D is ambiguous. This CDR3 contains 15 residues. Germline assignment: CDR1 DFQATT and CDR2 SNEGSKA (reference sequence). V dropped 2 bases and J dropped 4 bases, with 16 bases sitting between them.

This sequence joins TRBV29-1 and TRBJ2-7; D unclear. This CDR3 has 11 amino acids. CDR1 is SQVTM, CDR2 ANQGSEA, per germline. Trimming shortened V by 4 bases and J by 2 bases, and 6 bases separated the two germline ends. CDR3 DNA: TGCAGCGTTGGTAGCACCTACGAGCAGTACTTC. Translation gives CSVGSTYEQYF.

The chain couples TRBV5-4 to TRBJ1-1; a possible D gene is TRBD1 (6 bases). The ends were cut back, 4 bases at V and 4 bases at J, with 14 bases in the middle. This CDR3 spans 14 amino acids. Germline loops: CDR1 SGHNT, CDR2 YYREEE (reference sequence). The CDR3 is CASSPGGAGTEAFF. CDR3 DNA sequence: TGTGCCAGCAGCCCGGGGGGGGCGGGCACTGAAGCTTTCTTT.